This TCR beta chain came from a study of CD8+ T cells in alopecia areata. In the study overall: Treated patients took oral tofacitinib at 5 to 10 mg twice daily. Patients in the study were on tofacitinib for 6 to 18 months, then off it for 6 months.

Treatment in this sample: oral pan-JAK inhibitor, 5-10 mg twice daily. Peripheral blood and lesional scalp punch biopsies were taken from alopecia areata patients. cDNA prepared by RNA extraction and subsequent reverse transcription served as the template for sequencing. Assay used: immunoSEQ multiplex PCR; TCRdb lists only in-frame clones, some missing. The table has under 350,000 clones, 55% to 75% seen once. In regard to this clone: Its target is unknown.

Study outcomes and limitations: Scalp clonality, together with expanded CD8+ clones among the top 100, fell significantly with tofacitinib.

In germline, CDR1 is SNHLY, CDR2 FYNNEI. The CDR3 runs to 17 residues. V dropped 6 bases and J dropped 1 base, with 16 bases sitting between them. Sequencing used CD4+ T cells sorted from blood, obtained at week 24, from a patient treated with tofacitinib. The chain combines TRBV2 with TRBJ2-6, with D tentatively TRBD1 (6 bases). This TCR was recovered from a human donor with alopecia areata. The CDR3 DNA sequence: TGTGCCAGCAGGCACAGGGTTATAAGTTCTGGGGCCAACGTCCTGACTTTC. Encoded protein: CASRHRVISSGANVLTF.